The 10 T cell receptor beta chains given below trace back to one sample, sequenced in a study of CDR3 diversity in severe acne. From the PCR reads, TCRdb called clonotypes with MiXCR, one entry per CDR3 protein. The sample records some 85,000 distinct CDR3 sequences, approximately 49% being singletons. Source material: blood. The receptors derive from a male donor with severe acne vulgaris.

The table lists this clonotype with a count of one. The rearrangement joins TRBV3-1 to TRBJ2-3, with D perhaps TRBD1 (6 bases). CDR1 LGHDT and CDR2 YNNKEL come from the germline V gene (reference sequence). The CDR3 has 15 amino acids. The germline V and J ends were trimmed by 4 bases and 2 bases, with 13 bases remaining between them. CDR3 loop: CASSRGTSVTDTQYF. The CDR3 nucleotides are TGTGCCAGCAGCCGAGGGACATCAGTCACAGATACGCAGTATTTT.

The chain carries TRBV30 and TRBJ1-4; no definite D call. Trimming removed 3 bases at V and 5 bases at J, with 10 bases between. Germline V gene data show CDR1 as GTSNPN and CDR2 as SVGIG (reference sequence). The CDR3 extends over 13 amino acids. The CDR3 here is CAWSDGLNEKLFF. DNA of the CDR3: TGTGCCTGGAGCGATGGATTGAATGAAAAACTGTTTTTT.

The V and J genes are TRBV29-1 and TRBJ2-3, with D tentatively TRBD2 (5 bases). The CDR3 contains 15 residues. Germline-derived CDR1 and CDR2 are SQVTM and ANQGSEA. The V end was cut by 7 bases, the J end by 0 bases, with 17 bases between. This CDR3 is CSAPGLGPSTDTQYF. The CDR3 nucleotides read TGCAGCGCGCCAGGACTTGGCCCTAGCACAGATACGCAGTATTTT.

The chain combines TRBV28 with TRBJ1-3, with D possibly matching TRBD1 (5 bases). The CDR3 loop spans 14 amino acids. The V end was cut by 7 bases, the J end by 3 bases, with 13 bases between. CDR1 and CDR2 (germline): MDHEN, SYDVKM. The CDR3 nucleotides read TGTGCCAGCAACCAGGGCGAGTTTGGAAACACCATATATTTT. It encodes CASNQGEFGNTIYF. Using reference TRBV28 and TRBJ1-3 for the parts outside the CDR3, the full variable domain is DVKVTQSSRYLVKRTGEKVFLECVQDMDHENMFWYRQDPGLGLRLIYFSYDVKMKEKGDIPEGYSVSREKKERFSLILESASTNQTSMYLCASNQGEFGNTIYFGEGSWLTVV.

The chain combines TRBV3-1 with TRBJ1-4; no clear D gene. The germline V gene has CDR1 LGHDT and CDR2 YNNKEL (reference sequence). V shed 2 bases and J shed 3 bases, with 13 bases lying between them. CDR3 length: 16 residues. The chain's CDR3 is CASSQFGVTANEKLFF. CDR3 sequence (DNA): TGTGCCAGCAGCCAATTCGGGGTTACGGCTAATGAAAAACTGTTTTTT.

Remarks on this clonotype: The limits of the CDR3 on the DNA are not certain, so only TCRdb's listed CDR3 is given. The chain carries TRBV7-8 and TRBJ2-7; TRBD2 was called by the table and not checked on the DNA. The CDR3 is made up of 21 amino acids, end residues included. The V gene's germline CDR1 is SGHVS and CDR2 FQNEAQ. CDR3 region: CASSFYICSARDFERSYEQYF.

This clonotype was counted between two and nine times. The chain recombines TRBV29-1 with TRBJ1-2; D gene unclear. Germline CDR1 reads SQVTM; CDR2 reads ANQGSEA. V gave up 7 bases and J gave up 8 bases, with 14 bases separating them. The CDR3 is made up of 11 amino acids. In DNA form, the CDR3 reads TGCAGCGGACGGGCTCTGGGAGGCTACACCTTC. It codes for CSGRALGGYTF.

This clonotype was counted only a few times. A much larger clone is a single base away; this may be a read error. J is TRBJ2-7 and V is TRBV7-2, with D unresolved. The length of the CDR3 is 14 residues. The germline gives CDR1 SGHTA, CDR2 FQGNSA. The V and J ends lost 2 bases and 3 bases respectively, with 11 bases between them. This CDR3 reads CASSLSLHSYEQYF. CDR3 nucleotide sequence: TGTGCCAGCAGCTTAAGCCTCCACAGCTACGAGCAGTACTTC.

J is TRBJ2-3 and V is TRBV11-2; D not certain. Per germline, CDR1 SGHAT and CDR2 FQNNGV. The V end was cut by 8 bases, the J end by 0 bases, with 18 bases between. This CDR3 is 16 amino acids long. CDR3: CASCLRGPGSTDTQYF. The CDR3 DNA follows: TGTGCCAGCTGCCTCCGCGGCCCCGGGAGCACAGATACGCAGTATTTT.

CDR3 coding DNA: TGTGCCACCAGTGATCGCAGTCGACCCGAAGCTTTCTTT. Residues: CATSDRSRPEAFF. The V gene is TRBV24-1, the J gene TRBJ1-1; D is ambiguous. V gave up 3 bases and J gave up 8 bases, with 12 bases separating them. This CDR3 has 13 amino acids. CDR1 and CDR2 from the germline V gene are KGHDR and SFDVKD.